The 29 T cell receptor beta chains below all came from one sample that was sequenced in a study of shared clonotypes between healthy human individuals. Assay: immunoSEQ multiplex PCR; the TCRdb copy retains only in-frame clones and omits some. The sample includes approximately 2.4 million clones, approximately 96% of them seen just once. The source material was naive CD4+ T cells sorted from blood. The subset here: CD45RA+ positively selected. The receptors come from a man younger than 35 in good health.

The chain links TRBV7-2 to TRBJ2-2; no firm D call. The germline CDR1 and CDR2 sequences are SGHTA and FQGNSA. Trimming shortened V by 2 bases and J by 6 bases, and 7 bases separated the two germline ends. This CDR3 is 13 amino acids long. CDR3 amino acids: CASSLPPPGELFF. DNA of the CDR3: TGTGCCAGCAGCTTACCCCCGCCCGGGGAGCTGTTTTTT. The whole variable domain, filled in from reference TRBV7-2 and TRBJ2-2, reads GAGVSQSPSNKVTEKGKDVELRCDPISGHTALYWYRQSLGQGLEFLIYFQGNSAPDKSGLPSDRFSAERTGGSVSTLTIQRTQQEDSAVYLCASSLPPPGELFFGEGSRLTVL.

The genes are TRBV4-1 and TRBJ2-7; D not certain. Deletions cut 0 bases from V and 2 bases from J, with 11 bases between. Per the germline V gene, CDR1 is MGHRA and CDR2 is YSYEKL. This CDR3 is 15 amino acids long. CDR3 nucleotides: TGCGCCAGCAGCCAAGATCAACGACTTACCTACGAGCAGTACTTC. Translation: CASSQDQRLTYEQYF.

The rearrangement links TRBV7-9 to TRBJ1-5; D is undetermined. This CDR3 contains 15 residues. The ends were cut back, 5 bases at V and 2 bases at J, with 13 bases in the middle. Looked up from germline, CDR1 is SEHNR and CDR2 is FQNEAQ (reference sequence). CDR3 nucleotides: TGTGCCAGCAGCCCGCTCGGAGACGGCAATCAGCCCCAGCATTTT. Its protein is CASSPLGDGNQPQHF.

CDR3 region: CASSSRGQITYEQYF. CDR3 DNA sequence: TGTGCCAGCAGCTCCCGGGGGCAGATTACCTACGAGCAGTACTTC. The chain has TRBV7-2 and TRBJ2-7; D could derive from TRBD1 or TRBD2 (6 bases each). This CDR3 is built from 15 residues. Germline V gene sequence: CDR1 SGHTA, CDR2 FQGNSA. Trimming stripped 4 bases from V and 2 bases from J, with 15 bases between.

This clone was observed a single time. The rearrangement joins TRBV2 to TRBJ1-3, with D maybe TRBD1 (6 bases). There are 14 residues in the CDR3. Per the germline V gene, CDR1 is SNHLY and CDR2 is FYNNEI. V lost 6 bases and J 4 bases, leaving 13 bases between the germline ends. The CDR3 here is CASRSGTPGNTIYF. The CDR3 nucleotides are TGTGCCAGCAGGAGCGGGACACCCGGAAACACCATATATTTT.

The J gene is TRBJ1-5, the V gene TRBV4-1, with unresolved D. The germline gives CDR1 MGHRA, CDR2 YSYEKL. This CDR3 region has 16 residues. Deletions cut 1 base from V and 7 bases from J, with 17 bases between. This CDR3 is CASSQASQVYHQPQHF. CDR3 DNA sequence: TGCGCCAGCAGCCAAGCCTCCCAGGTTTATCACCAGCCCCAGCATTTT.

J is TRBJ1-1 and V is TRBV5-1; 7 positions agree with TRBD1. V dropped 9 bases and J dropped 2; count of bases not matched to a gene: 13. The V gene's germline CDR1 is SGHRS and CDR2 YFSETQ. The CDR3 sequence is 15 residues long. This CDR3 is CATSPGDRVNTEAFF. As DNA, the CDR3 is TGCGCCACCTCTCCGGGAGACAGGGTCAACACTGAAGCTTTCTTT.

This chain links TRBV10-3 with TRBJ1-1, with TRBD1 as a possible D gene (5 bases). Germline-derived CDR1 and CDR2 are ENHRY and SYGVKD. The V and J ends lost 11 bases and 3 bases respectively, with 19 bases between them. There are 14 residues in the CDR3. CDR3: CAAQTVFSDTEAFF. The DNA of the CDR3 is TGTGCCGCCCAGACAGTATTCAGCGACACTGAAGCTTTCTTT.

Details on this clone: Within the sample, other DNA sequences also encode this same CDR3. This chain joins TRBV7-9 and TRBJ2-7; D is uncertain. The ends were cut back, 5 bases at V and 1 base at J, with 6 bases in the middle. CDR3 length: 12 amino acids. Germline values: CDR1 SEHNR, CDR2 FQNEAQ (reference sequence). The CDR3 spells CASSLTSYEQYF. In nucleotides, the CDR3 is TGTGCCAGCAGCCTTACTTCCTACGAGCAGTACTTC. Looking up the rest from reference TRBV7-9 and TRBJ2-7 gives the full variable domain: DTGVSQNPRHKITKRGQNVTFRCDPISEHNRLYWYRQTLGQGPEFLTYFQNEAQLEKSRLLSDRFSAERPKGSFSTLEIQRTEQGDSAMYLCASSLTSYEQYFGPGTRLTVT.

V and J are TRBV19 and TRBJ1-5, with a possible D match to TRBD1 (5 bases). Germline V gene lookup returns CDR1 LNHDA and CDR2 SQIVND (reference sequence). There are 13 residues in the CDR3. V was shortened by 4 bases and J by 7 bases, with 11 bases between the two germline ends. The CDR3 DNA is TGTGCCAGTAGTAACATGGAGGGGCAGCCCCAGCATTTT. This gives the protein CASSNMEGQPQHF.

V gene TRBV18 combines with J gene TRBJ2-1; 9 positions agree with TRBD2. The V and J ends lost 3 bases and 9 bases, in that order; junction bases with no gene match: 12. Per the germline V gene, CDR1 is KGHSH and CDR2 is LQKENI. The CDR3 consists of 16 residues. The DNA for the CDR3 is TGTGCCAGCTCACCGAGCATGGTAGCGGGAGAAAGTGAGCAGTTCTTC. Translating gives CASSPSMVAGESEQFF.

This chain uses TRBV7-9 with TRBJ1-2; the D gene is possibly TRBD1 (5 bases). Germline loops: CDR1 SEHNR, CDR2 FQNEAQ (reference sequence). Trimming pared 4 bases from V and 2 bases from J, leaving 20 bases between. This CDR3 region has 17 residues. As DNA, the CDR3 is TGTGCCAGCAGCTCGACCGGGACCCAAGCAGGGAACTATGGCTACACCTTC. Its protein is CASSSTGTQAGNYGYTF.

The V and J genes are TRBV5-1 and TRBJ2-1; no definite D call. The V gene lost 4 bases and the J gene lost 0 bases, with 11 bases spanning the gap. This CDR3 is 15 amino acids long. Germline V gene lookup returns CDR1 SGHRS and CDR2 YFSETQ. The CDR3 DNA reads as TGCGCCAGCAGCCGGGCTGTGGGCTCCTACAATGAGCAGTTCTTC. This translates into CASSRAVGSYNEQFF.

On this clone: The same CDR3 can be traced to other DNA sequences in this sample. The chain joins TRBV28 to TRBJ2-3; 10 nucleotides agree with TRBD1. Germline CDR1 MDHEN, CDR2 SYDVKM. The J segment lost 1 base and the V segment lost 3 bases, leaving 1 base of the junction unmatched. The CDR3 extends over 15 amino acids. The CDR3 DNA is TGTGCCAGCAGTTTTGGGACAGGGGGCACAGATACGCAGTATTTT. Translation: CASSFGTGGTDTQYF.

The genes are TRBV18 and TRBJ2-1, with TRBD2 matching 11 bases. The CDR3 sequence is 14 residues long. Germline V gene sequence: CDR1 KGHSH, CDR2 LQKENI. V dropped 7 bases and J dropped 4; count of bases not matched to a gene: 3. CDR3 region: CASCLAGGYNEQFF. The DNA of the CDR3 is TGTGCCAGCTGTCTAGCGGGAGGTTACAATGAGCAGTTCTTC.

This rearrangement joins TRBV18 to TRBJ1-2; 9 bases are a match to TRBD1. V gave up 3 bases and J gave up 4 bases; unmatched junction bases: 9. CDR3 length equals 16 residues. Germline lookup yields CDR1 KGHSH and CDR2 LQKENI. In DNA, the CDR3 is TGTGCCAGCTCACCGAACTGGGGACAGGGAGCCTATGGCTACACCTTC. Protein product: CASSPNWGQGAYGYTF.

J is TRBJ1-4 and V is TRBV6-5; weak D call: TRBD1 (6 bases). There are 15 residues in the CDR3. Trimming shortened V by 2 bases and J by 0 bases, and 7 bases separated the two germline ends. Germline values: CDR1 MNHEY, CDR2 SVGAGI. CDR3 amino acids: CASSYGGTTNEKLFF. CDR3 DNA: TGTGCCAGCAGTTACGGGGGCACAACTAATGAAAAACTGTTTTTT.

The sample holds one count of this clone. Other DNA sequences from this sample encode an identical CDR3 as well. The J gene is TRBJ2-3, the V gene TRBV28; the D gene could be TRBD1 or TRBD2 (5 bases each). This CDR3 comprises 13 residues. Between the trimmed V and J ends, which lost 7 bases and 0 bases, there was a span of 8 bases. Germline V gene data show CDR1 as MDHEN and CDR2 as SYDVKM. CDR3 protein: CASKWGSTDTQYF. In nucleotides, the CDR3 is TGTGCCAGCAAATGGGGGAGCACAGATACGCAGTATTTT.

V usage is TRBV27 and J usage is TRBJ2-1; possibly TRBD2 for D (6 bases). V shed 2 bases and J shed 3 bases, with 14 bases lying between them. The CDR3 has 16 amino acids. Germline values: CDR1 MNHEY, CDR2 SMNVEV (reference sequence). The CDR3 DNA follows: TGTGCCAGCAGTTTAGCTACCGTGGAGGGCTACAATGAGCAGTTCTTC. Protein product: CASSLATVEGYNEQFF.

The rearrangement joins TRBV19 to TRBJ2-2; the match to TRBD1 covers 7 bases. The V gene's germline CDR1 is LNHDA and CDR2 SQIVND (reference sequence). CDR3 length: 14 amino acids. Trimming at V came to 6 bases and at J to 3 bases, leaving 4 bases not matched to a gene. The CDR3 spells CASRTGSDTGELFF. CDR3 coding DNA: TGTGCCAGTAGGACAGGGTCGGACACCGGGGAGCTGTTTTTT.

The CDR3 DNA reads as TGTGCCAGCAGCGTAGATCCGGGAGGGGCAGATACGCAGTATTTT. Translated: CASSVDPGGADTQYF. V gene TRBV9 combines with J gene TRBJ2-3, with TRBD2 identical over 8 bases. CDR1 is SGDLS and CDR2 is YYNGEE in the germline V gene. CDR3 length: 15 amino acids. J was trimmed by 4 bases and V by 0 bases; bases with no gene match: 4.

This sequence joins TRBV6-5 and TRBJ2-7; no firm D call. V lost 9 bases, J lost 4 bases, and 10 bases lay in between. The length of the CDR3 is 11 residues. In germline, CDR1 is MNHEY, CDR2 SVGAGI. In DNA form, the CDR3 reads TGTGCCAGTAGAAGACGGTACGAGCAGTACTTC. Amino acids: CASRRRYEQYF.

The genes are TRBV10-3 and TRBJ1-1; D is undetermined. The CDR3 covers 14 residues. Trimming removed 4 bases from V and 4 bases from J, with 13 bases in between. Germline CDR1 ENHRY, CDR2 SYGVKD. CDR3 in amino acids: CAISVTGVATEAFF. CDR3 coding DNA: TGTGCCATCAGTGTAACCGGGGTAGCCACTGAAGCTTTCTTT.

V usage is TRBV5-1 and J usage is TRBJ2-7; D is possibly TRBD1 (6 bases). This CDR3 spans 15 amino acids. Trimming removed 0 bases at V and 2 bases at J, with 12 bases between. Germline CDR1 SGHRS, CDR2 YFSETQ. The CDR3 loop reads CASSLGGHVPYEQYF. For the CDR3, the DNA is TGCGCCAGCAGCTTGGGGGGACACGTCCCCTACGAGCAGTACTTC. Based on the CDR3 plus reference TRBV5-1 and TRBJ2-7, the full variable domain is KAGVTQTPRYLIKTRGQQVTLSCSPISGHRSVSWYQQTPGQGLQFLFEYFSETQRNKGNFPGRFSGRQFSNSRSEMNVSTLELGDSALYLCASSLGGHVPYEQYFGPGTRLTVT.

V and J are TRBV7-9 and TRBJ1-3; D is possibly TRBD1 (6 bases). The CDR3 extends over 16 amino acids. The germline gives CDR1 SEHNR, CDR2 FQNEAQ (reference sequence). Trimming shortened V by 6 bases and J by 3 bases, and 18 bases separated the two germline ends. CDR3 region: CASRPGKQGRGNTIYF. The CDR3 bases are TGTGCCAGCAGACCGGGTAAACAGGGTCGTGGAAACACCATATATTTT.

In this sample, this clone turned up once. The V and J genes are TRBV19 and TRBJ1-5; D is possibly TRBD1 (6 bases). The germline V and J ends were trimmed by 3 bases and 4 bases, with 13 bases remaining between them. Germline V lookup: CDR1 LNHDA, CDR2 SQIVND (reference sequence). CDR3 length: 15 amino acids. The CDR3 nucleotides are TGTGCCAGTAGTATCGCGGGGGGCGGTAATCAGCCCCAGCATTTT. Its protein is CASSIAGGGNQPQHF.

The chain joins TRBV18 to TRBJ1-5, with 9 bases that match TRBD1. Germline CDR1 reads KGHSH; CDR2 reads LQKENI. Germline trimming cut 6 bases from V and 8 bases from J; bases unmatched to any gene: 8. CDR3 length: 14 amino acids. As DNA, the CDR3 is TGTGCCAGCTCCCCCGGGACAGGGTTTAAGCCCCAGCATTTT. It is translated as CASSPGTGFKPQHF.

The chain is built from TRBV6-5 and TRBJ2-2; maybe TRBD2 (6 bases). CDR3 size: 13 residues. The V end was cut by 4 bases, the J end by 7 bases, with 10 bases between. Germline-derived CDR1 and CDR2 are MNHEY and SVGAGI. This CDR3 reads CASSSRRDGELFF. CDR3 DNA: TGTGCCAGCAGTTCCCGGCGGGACGGGGAGCTGTTTTTT.

Comments on this clone: At the DNA level, this CDR3 is encoded by other sequences in the same sample as well. The V gene is TRBV6-5, the J gene TRBJ1-1, with TRBD1 identical over 7 bases. This CDR3 has 14 amino acids. The germline gives CDR1 MNHEY, CDR2 SVGAGI. Losses at the gene ends were 5 bases for V and 5 bases for J; bases not matched to a gene: 8. CDR3 in DNA: TGTGCCAGCAGTCGTGACAGGGTGGGTACTGAAGCTTTCTTT. It yields the protein CASSRDRVGTEAFF.